These T cell receptor beta chains were read from a single sample in a study of post-analysis software for immune sequencing data. TCRdb re-derived calls from the PCR reads in MiXCR, one entry per CDR3 protein. Among roughly 700,000 distinct CDR3 sequences listed, approximately 30% were seen once. Sequenced: blood. These receptors came from a girl aged 5-17 years with multiple sclerosis. CDR3s include the opening cysteine and the closing phenylalanine or tryptophan. The D gene is left open where the match is weak. Not every row has a clone size; where given, it reads once, few, many or a size class.

V gene: TRBV24-1; clone size: NA; D gene: TRBD1; J gene: TRBJ2-2; CDR3 protein: CATSDTGTGTTGELFF; CDR3 DNA: TGTGCCACCAGTGATACCGGGACAGGGACCACCGGGGAGCTGTTTTTT
V gene: TRBV12-3/TRBV12-4; clone size: NA; D gene: TRBD2; J gene: TRBJ2-4; CDR3 protein: CASRGGFLGENIQYF; CDR3 DNA: TGTGCCAGCAGGGGGGGGTTTCTGGGAGAGAACATTCAGTACTTC
V gene: TRBV7-2; clone size: few; D gene: NA; J gene: TRBJ2-5; CDR3 protein: CASSPYRGEETQYF; CDR3 DNA: TGTGCCAGCAGCCCGTACCGTGGTGAAGAGACCCAGTACTTC
V gene: TRBV7-8; clone size: few; D gene: TRBD1; J gene: TRBJ1-4; CDR3 protein: CASSPPQQGEEKLFF; CDR3 DNA: TGTGCCAGCAGCCCCCCCCAACAGGGGGAAGAAAAACTGTTTTTT
V gene: TRBV28; clone size: few; D gene: NA; J gene: TRBJ1-2; CDR3 protein: CASRGASNYGYTF; CDR3 DNA: TGTGCCAGCAGGGGGGCCTCCAACTATGGCTACACCTTC
V gene: TRBV6-1; clone size: NA; D gene: TRBD1; J gene: TRBJ1-2; CDR3 protein: CASSRRGPFLYGYTF; CDR3 DNA: TGTGCCAGCAGTCGGAGGGGGCCCTTTTTGTATGGCTACACCTTC
V gene: TRBV20-1; clone size: NA; D gene: NA; J gene: TRBJ2-5; CDR3 protein: CSARVAATPQETQYF; CDR3 DNA: TGCAGTGCTAGAGTAGCCGCGACACCCCAAGAGACCCAGTACTTC
V gene: TRBV10-3; clone size: few; D gene: NA; J gene: TRBJ2-1; CDR3 protein: CAISWGPDNEQFF; CDR3 DNA: TGTGCCATCAGTTGGGGGCCGGACAATGAGCAGTTCTTC
V gene: TRBV7-2; clone size: few; D gene: NA; J gene: TRBJ2-7; CDR3 protein: CASSSTPAGYGEQYF; CDR3 DNA: TGTGCCAGCAGCTCCACCCCTGCGGGGTATGGCGAGCAGTACTTC
V gene: TRBV10-3; clone size: many; D gene: TRBD2; J gene: TRBJ2-7; CDR3 protein: CAISRAGSRDEQYF; CDR3 DNA: TGTGCCATCAGTCGAGCGGGAAGCCGGGACGAGCAGTACTTC
V gene: TRBV24-1; clone size: few; D gene: NA; J gene: TRBJ2-1; CDR3 protein: CATSDRLKSGEQFF; CDR3 DNA: TGTGCCACCAGTGACCGATTGAAATCCGGTGAGCAGTTCTTC
V gene: TRBV4-1; clone size: few; D gene: NA; J gene: TRBJ2-3; CDR3 protein: CASSQELDGTQYF; CDR3 DNA: TGCGCCAGCAGCCAAGAGCTAGACGGTACGCAGTATTTT
V gene: TRBV20-1; clone size: NA; D gene: TRBD1; J gene: TRBJ2-7; CDR3 protein: CSALPGTGQVEQYF; CDR3 DNA: TGCAGTGCTCTACCCGGGACAGGGCAGGTCGAGCAGTACTTC
V gene: TRBV5-4; clone size: many; D gene: NA; J gene: TRBJ2-7; CDR3 protein: CASSRDGRYEQYF; CDR3 DNA: TGTGCCAGCAGCAGGGACGGGAGATACGAGCAGTACTTC
V gene: TRBV6-6; clone size: NA; D gene: TRBD1; J gene: TRBJ2-7; CDR3 protein: CASSRQGLAAYEQYF; CDR3 DNA: TGTGCCAGCAGTCGACAGGGATTGGCAGCCTACGAGCAGTACTTC
V gene: TRBV29-1; clone size: few; D gene: NA; J gene: TRBJ1-2; CDR3 protein: CSVGAEAGGYTF; CDR3 DNA: TGCAGCGTTGGCGCCGAGGCGGGAGGCTACACCTTC
V gene: TRBV20-1; clone size: few; D gene: TRBD2; J gene: TRBJ2-1; CDR3 protein: CSAHSGTSGILSYNEQFF; CDR3 DNA: TGCAGTGCTCATTCCGGGACTAGCGGGATTCTCTCCTACAATGAGCAGTTCTTC
V gene: TRBV6-1; clone size: few; D gene: NA; J gene: TRBJ1-2; CDR3 protein: CASSEAQGQAGYGYTF; CDR3 DNA: TGTGCCAGCAGTGAAGCGCAGGGGCAGGCCGGCTATGGCTACACCTTC
V gene: TRBV7-8; clone size: few; D gene: NA; J gene: TRBJ2-5; CDR3 protein: CASSLGEGGRETQYF; CDR3 DNA: TGTGCCAGCAGCTTAGGAGAGGGGGGCAGGGAGACCCAGTACTTC
V gene: TRBV12-3/TRBV12-4; clone size: few; D gene: NA; J gene: TRBJ2-1; CDR3 protein: CASSPMGGGEQFF; CDR3 DNA: TGTGCCAGCAGCCCCATGGGGGGCGGTGAGCAGTTCTTC
V gene: TRBV9; clone size: NA; D gene: TRBD1; J gene: TRBJ1-1; CDR3 protein: CASSPGTGLAFF; CDR3 DNA: TGTGCCAGCAGCCCGGGGACAGGGCTGGCTTTCTTT
V gene: TRBV7-9; clone size: NA; D gene: NA; J gene: TRBJ1-1; CDR3 protein: CASSSLQGLNTEAFF; CDR3 DNA: TGTGCCAGCAGCTCCCTACAGGGATTGAACACTGAAGCTTTCTTT
V gene: TRBV9; clone size: NA; D gene: TRBD2; J gene: TRBJ2-1; CDR3 protein: CASSLLAGGRDEQFF; CDR3 DNA: TGTGCCAGCAGTCTCCTCGCGGGAGGGCGGGATGAGCAGTTCTTC
V gene: TRBV3-1; clone size: NA; D gene: NA; J gene: TRBJ1-1; CDR3 protein: CASSRRDRSNTEAFF; CDR3 DNA: TGTGCCAGCAGCCGACGAGACAGGTCGAACACTGAAGCTTTCTTT
V gene: TRBV4-3; clone size: few; D gene: NA; J gene: TRBJ1-1; CDR3 protein: CASSQDWEGMGTEAFF; CDR3 DNA: TGCGCCAGCAGCCAAGATTGGGAGGGAATGGGCACTGAAGCTTTCTTT
V gene: TRBV28; clone size: few; D gene: TRBD2; J gene: TRBJ2-1; CDR3 protein: CASRREGYNEQFF; CDR3 DNA: TGTGCCAGCAGGCGGGAGGGGTACAATGAGCAGTTCTTC